This TCR beta chain was obtained from a study of graft-versus-host responses after intestinal transplantation. Across the whole study: Anti-thymocyte globulin induction, then tacrolimus and steroids for about three years, went to all recipients. Study-level findings and limits: Patients with graft-donor T cell macrochimerism had high graft-versus-host to host-versus-graft clonal ratios in allografts. Marrow from the recipient contained GvH clones, some of which had appeared first in ileum or blood.

Repertoires were generated with immunoSEQ multiplex PCR, while TCRdb's copy carries only in-frame clones and drops some. Seen here are around 88,000 clones, over 80% observed once, and the top ten hold roughly a sixth. Germline assignment: CDR1 SGHVS and CDR2 FNYEAQ. This CDR3 is built from 15 residues. The V end was cut by 5 bases, the J end by 0 bases, with 14 bases between. Remarks on this clone: Its antigen is currently unknown.

The receptor was isolated from a human donor who received an intestinal transplant. The input for sequencing was unstimulated CD8+ T cells sorted from spleen or lymph node cells, taken before intestinal transplant. This rearrangement joins TRBV7-6 to TRBJ2-7; D unclear. CDR3: CASSPFSLASYEQYF. In nucleotides, the CDR3 is TGTGCCAGCAGCCCCTTCTCTCTGGCCTCCTACGAGCAGTACTTC. The entire variable domain, with the rest obtained from reference TRBV7-6 and TRBJ2-7, is as follows: GAGVSQSPRYKVTKRGQDVALRCDPISGHVSLYWYRQALGQGPEFLTYFNYEAQQDKSGLPNDRFSAERPEGSISTLTIQRTEQRDSAMYRCASSPFSLASYEQYFGPGTRLTVT.